The 13 T cell receptor beta chains below all came from one sample that was sequenced in a study of T cell responses to AZD1222 COVID-19 vaccine. The table came from immunoSEQ multiplex PCR; TCRdb's copy has only in-frame clones and leaves some out. The sample lists approximately 190,000 clones, 85% to 95% occurring once. The specimen was peripheral blood, collected on day 0 of AZD1222 vaccination. Receptors were obtained from an adult in good health.

CDR3 nucleotides: TGTGCCAGCAGTTACTCTGGCAGAAATCAGCCCCAGCATTTT. Translated, it gives CASSYSGRNQPQHF. The V and J genes are TRBV6-6 and TRBJ1-5, with D unresolved. The CDR3 has 14 amino acids. V lost 0 bases and J lost 4, with 7 bases in between. The germline V gene has CDR1 MNHNY and CDR2 SVGAGI (reference sequence).

This clone was counted only a few times. The genes are TRBV5-5 and TRBJ1-2; D call uncertain. CDR3 size: 13 residues. Germline V lookup: CDR1 SGHKS, CDR2 YYEKEE (reference sequence). Trimming took 0 bases from V and 0 from J, leaving 3 bases between them. CDR3 in amino acids: CASSLAANYGYTF. DNA of the CDR3: TGTGCCAGCAGCTTGGCCGCTAACTATGGCTACACCTTC.

This clone has just one count. V gene TRBV14 combines with J gene TRBJ1-6, with D unresolved. The CDR3 sequence is 14 residues long. Germline-derived CDR1 and CDR2 are SGHDN and FVKESK. Trimming removed 2 bases from V and 7 bases from J, with 9 bases in between. CDR3: CASSQFEGNSPLHF. CDR3 nucleotide sequence: TGTGCCAGCAGCCAATTCGAAGGGAATTCACCCCTCCACTTT.

This clone was counted a few times. The same CDR3 is also encoded by other DNA sequences in this sample. The chain combines TRBV15 with TRBJ1-2; D uncertain. The germline V and J ends were trimmed by 0 bases and 5 bases, with 4 bases remaining between them. The CDR3 is 12 amino acids. The germline gives CDR1 LNHNV, CDR2 YYDKDF (reference sequence). The CDR3 sequence: CATSRDGYGYTF. CDR3 nucleotide sequence: TGTGCCACCAGCAGAGACGGTTATGGCTACACCTTC.

This clone was recorded only once. The V call is TRBV12-3 or TRBV12-4, the J call TRBJ1-2; TRBD1 might be the D (6 bases). The CDR3 contains 13 residues. Trimming took 2 bases from V and 5 from J, leaving 9 bases between them. The CDR3 spells CASSLSGAYGYTF. CDR3 DNA: TGTGCCAGCAGTTTATCGGGGGCGTATGGCTACACCTTC.

This sequence joins TRBV19 and TRBJ1-2; D gene unclear. The CDR3 contains 12 residues. Trimming left V 9 bases short and J 1 base short, with 9 bases between. From germline, CDR1 is LNHDA and CDR2 SQIVND (reference sequence). Here the CDR3 DNA reads TGTGCCAGCACCGACAATAACTATGGCTACACCTTC. It codes for CASTDNNYGYTF.

This chain links TRBV24-1 with TRBJ1-5; no clear D. Looked up from germline, CDR1 is KGHDR and CDR2 is SFDVKD. The CDR3 has 14 amino acids. V was shortened by 8 bases and J by 4 bases, with 14 bases between the two germline ends. CDR3 nucleotide sequence: TGTGCCACCAAAGGAGGGAGCGGGAATCAGCCCCAGCATTTT. Translated, it gives CATKGGSGNQPQHF.

As concerns this clone: An end of the junction differs from the germline gene, which may be a read error. This chain connects TRBV27 to TRBJ2-3, with D uncertain. Germline V CDR1 and CDR2: MNHEY, SMNVEV (reference sequence). The CDR3 loop spans 14 amino acids. The CDR3 sequence: CASSLSSSTDTQYF. The CDR3 nucleotides are TGTGCCAGCAGTCTATCATCTAGCACAGATACGCAGTATTTT.

The chain joins TRBV19 to TRBJ1-3, with a weak D call TRBD1 (5 bases). Trimming removed 4 bases from V and 4 bases from J, with 17 bases in between. This CDR3 is 16 amino acids long. Looked up from germline, CDR1 is LNHDA and CDR2 is SQIVND (reference sequence). Here the CDR3 reads CASSRPQTGTGNTIYF. CDR3 coding DNA: TGTGCCAGTAGTAGGCCACAAACAGGTACCGGAAACACCATATATTTT. The complete variable domain, with remaining parts taken from reference TRBV19 and TRBJ1-3, reads DGGITQSPKYLFRKEGQNVTLSCEQNLNHDAMYWYRQDPGQGLRLIYYSQIVNDFQKGDIAEGYSVSREKKESFPLTVTSAQKNPTAFYLCASSRPQTGTGNTIYFGEGSWLTVV.

The chain has TRBV18 and TRBJ2-5; D remains unclear. This CDR3 is 12 amino acids long. Trimming left V 5 bases short and J 1 base short, with 5 bases between. Germline V lookup: CDR1 KGHSH, CDR2 LQKENI. The CDR3 DNA reads TGTGCCAGCTCAAACTCCCAAGAGACCCAGTACTTC. Residues: CASSNSQETQYF.

The gene calls are TRBV6-2 or TRBV6-3 and TRBJ2-3; D is perhaps TRBD1 or TRBD2 (5 bases each). Trimming pared 2 bases from V and 2 bases from J, leaving 8 bases between. The CDR3 loop spans 14 amino acids. The germline gives CDR1 MNHEY, CDR2 SVGEGT. CDR3 nucleotides: TGTGCCAGCAGTTACGGGGGTGTCACAGATACGCAGTATTTT. Residues: CASSYGGVTDTQYF.

The gene calls are TRBV10-2 and TRBJ2-1, with unresolved D. From germline, CDR1 is WSHSY and CDR2 SAAADI. V lost 9 bases and J 5 bases, leaving 20 bases between the germline ends. The CDR3 is 15 amino acids. CDR3 nucleotides: TGCGCCAGTTCAAGGGCCCGGGCTCTAAACAATGAGCAGTTCTTC. Its translation is CASSRARALNNEQFF.

The chain has TRBV2 and TRBJ1-6; D gene unclear. Looked up from germline, CDR1 is SNHLY and CDR2 is FYNNEI. The CDR3 is 14 residues long. V was shortened by 3 bases and J by 5 bases, with 8 bases between the two germline ends. CDR3 coding DNA: TGTGCCAGCAGTGAGGCAGTGAATAATTCACCCCTCCACTTT. Amino acid sequence: CASSEAVNNSPLHF.